The 5 T cell receptor beta chains below were found in one sample sequenced in a study of T cell clonality in common variable immunodeficiency. The table came from immunoSEQ multiplex PCR; TCRdb's copy has only in-frame clones and leaves some out. The specimen gives about 60,000 clones without singletons; the ten biggest hold about 1.5%. The sample was peripheral blood mononuclear cells. The origin of the receptors is a person aged 18 to 70 in good health.

In this sample, this clone turned up many times. Read coverage stops 3 residues before the CDR3 terminus; the germline J gene supplies the remainder. V and J are TRBV28 and TRBJ2-3; 9 bases map to TRBD2. Looked up from germline, CDR1 is MDHEN and CDR2 is SYDVKM. V lost 5 bases, J lost 3 bases, and 6 bases stayed unmatched. The CDR3 runs to 15 residues. CDR3 DNA (partial): TGTGCCAGCAGTCCCCCTAGCGGGATTACAGATACG. Translation gives CASSPPSGITDT. The complete CDR3 sequence is CASSPPSGITDTQYF.

This clone showed up many times. Coverage ceases 3 residues before the CDR3 finishes, and the germline J gene fills in the end. The chain recombines TRBV20-1 with TRBJ2-3; D ambiguous. The CDR3 totals 12 residues. Germline CDR1 is DFQATT and CDR2 is SNEGSKA (reference sequence). V shed 5 bases and J shed 1 base, with 7 bases lying between them. The sequenced CDR3 bases are TGCAGTGCTTACAGAGGCACAGATACG. Translating gives CSAYRGTDT. The complete CDR3 sequence is CSAYRGTDTQYF.

This clone came up many times. The read falls 3 residues short of the CDR3 end, and the missing part is taken from the germline J gene. V and J are TRBV5-1 and TRBJ2-7, with 8 bases identical to TRBD2. Germline CDR1 is SGHRS and CDR2 is YFSETQ. The CDR3 runs 15 residues. With 4 bases clipped from V and 3 bases from J, the junction kept 9 bases outside the gene matches. The CDR3 DNA, read in part, is TGCGCCAGCAGCCCGCAGGGGACTAGTGACTACGAG. This translates into CASSPQGTSDYE. From start to end, the CDR3 is CASSPQGTSDYEQYF.

This clone was observed many times. From the germline J gene comes the end of the CDR3, since the read stops 3 residues before it. The rearrangement links TRBV20-1 to TRBJ2-1; TRBD2 might be the D (6 bases). Per the germline V gene, CDR1 is DFQATT and CDR2 is SNEGSKA (reference sequence). The CDR3 sequence is 15 residues long. Trimming removed 5 bases from V and 0 bases from J, with 14 bases in between. The chain's CDR3 is CSALGLRSSYNEQFF. The CDR3 bases that were read are TGCAGTGCTTTGGGACTCAGGAGCTCCTACAATGAG.

This clone was recorded at least ten times. The read finishes 3 residues shy of the CDR3 end, and the germline J gene is used to complete it. The V gene is TRBV20-1, the J gene TRBJ1-1; D gene ambiguous. CDR1 and CDR2 (germline): DFQATT, SNEGSKA (reference sequence). Trimming pared 3 bases from V and 0 bases from J, leaving 5 bases between. The CDR3 has 12 amino acids. The CDR3 here is CSASRVNTEAFF. CDR3 bases read: TGCAGTGCTAGTCGGGTGAACACTGAA.